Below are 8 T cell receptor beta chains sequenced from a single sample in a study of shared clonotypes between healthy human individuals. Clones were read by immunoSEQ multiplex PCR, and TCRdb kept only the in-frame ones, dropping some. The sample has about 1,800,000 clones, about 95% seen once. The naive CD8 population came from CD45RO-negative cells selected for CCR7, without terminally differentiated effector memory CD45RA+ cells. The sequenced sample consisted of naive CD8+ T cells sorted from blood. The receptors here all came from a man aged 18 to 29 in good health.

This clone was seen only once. The CDR3 region has the DNA TGTGCCAGCAGCTACGCTAGCGGGGGGGTTGAGCAGTTCTTC. Amino acid sequence: CASSYASGGVEQFF. The chain combines TRBV5-6 with TRBJ2-1, with 12 bases aligning to TRBD2. Germline assignment: CDR1 SGHDT and CDR2 YYEEEE. J was trimmed by 9 bases and V by 3 bases; bases with no gene match: 4. The CDR3 totals 14 residues. Full variable domain (rest looked up from reference TRBV5-6 and TRBJ2-1): DAGVTQSPTHLIKTRGQQVTLRCSPKSGHDTVSWYQQALGQGPQFIFQYYEEEERQRGNFPDRFSGHQFPNYSSELNVNALLLGDSALYLCASSYASGGVEQFFGPGTRLTVL.

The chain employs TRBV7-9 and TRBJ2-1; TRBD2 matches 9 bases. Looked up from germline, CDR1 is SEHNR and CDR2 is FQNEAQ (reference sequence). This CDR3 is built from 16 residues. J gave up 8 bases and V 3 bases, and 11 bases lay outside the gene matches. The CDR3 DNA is TGTGCCAGCAGCTTTTCCCCGGCGGGGGGGCGGGATGAGCAGTTCTTC. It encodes CASSFSPAGGRDEQFF.

Here the CDR3 reads CASSPSGGAGTDTQYF. For the CDR3, the DNA is TGTGCCAGCAGTCCAAGCGGGGGGGCTGGTACAGATACGCAGTATTTT. V is TRBV13 and J is TRBJ2-3; 10 bases agree with TRBD2. The CDR3 extends over 16 amino acids. V lost 6 bases, J lost 3 bases, and 9 bases stayed unmatched. Germline assignment: CDR1 PRHDT and CDR2 FYEKMQ (reference sequence).

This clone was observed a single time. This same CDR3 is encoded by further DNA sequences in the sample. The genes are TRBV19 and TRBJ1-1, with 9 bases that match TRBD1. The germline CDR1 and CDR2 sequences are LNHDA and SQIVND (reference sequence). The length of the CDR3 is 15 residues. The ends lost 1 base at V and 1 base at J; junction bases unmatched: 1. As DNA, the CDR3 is TGTGCCAGTAGTATAGTGGGACAGGGGAACACTGAAGCTTTCTTT. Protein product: CASSIVGQGNTEAFF.

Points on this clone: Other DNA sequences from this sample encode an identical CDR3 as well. The DNA of the CDR3 is TGTGCCAGCAGTTTGAATCAGCCCCAGCATTTT. This codes for CASSLNQPQHF. The chain has TRBV6-5 and TRBJ1-5; D is unclear. CDR1 and CDR2 (germline): MNHEY, SVGAGI. The CDR3 is 11 amino acids. With 4 bases removed from V and 4 bases from J, the gap between germline ends came to 2 bases.

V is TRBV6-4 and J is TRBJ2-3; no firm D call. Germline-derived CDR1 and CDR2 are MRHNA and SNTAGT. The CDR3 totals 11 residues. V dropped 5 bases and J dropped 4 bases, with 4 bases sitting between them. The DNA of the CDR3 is TGTGCCAGCAGTCGCCCAGATACGCAGTATTTT. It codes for CASSRPDTQYF.

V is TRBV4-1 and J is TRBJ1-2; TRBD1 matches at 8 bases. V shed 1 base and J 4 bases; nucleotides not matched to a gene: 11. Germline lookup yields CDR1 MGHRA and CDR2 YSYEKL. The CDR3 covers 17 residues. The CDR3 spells CASSQGEGQGFFYGYTF. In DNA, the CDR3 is TGCGCCAGCAGCCAAGGCGAAGGACAGGGATTCTTCTATGGCTACACCTTC.

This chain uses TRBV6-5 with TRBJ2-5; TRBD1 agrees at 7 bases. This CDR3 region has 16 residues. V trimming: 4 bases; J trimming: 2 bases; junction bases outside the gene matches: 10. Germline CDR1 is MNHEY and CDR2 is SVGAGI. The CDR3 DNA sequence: TGTGCCAGCAGTTTAAATCAGGGGGTGTTACAAGAGACCCAGTACTTC. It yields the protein CASSLNQGVLQETQYF.